This T cell receptor (beta chain) stems from a study of cytomegalovirus exposure and HLA in healthy donors (dated by TCRdb to 2017 to 2019). For the study in its entirety: According to a later analysis, one platform produced both the roughly 120 validation repertoires and the 720 or so repertoires of the first cohort. The study combined high-throughput TCR immunosequencing, statistical association of individual TCRs with disease status, and machine learning to predict cytomegalovirus infection status. A separate validation cohort of 100 to 150 different subjects was used in addition to the approximately 700-subject first cohort. The study aimed to test whether signatures of past pathogen exposure could be identified by cataloging public T cell receptors.

As concerns this clone: The target of this receptor is not known. No much larger clone exists at a distance of one base, and base qualities are not known.

Overall study outcomes, separate from this receptor: In the study, some 180 TCR beta chains were listed as associated with cytomegalovirus. According to the authors, the approach could potentially be generalized to other disease states and immunological phenotypes. In vitro tests confirmed that three of the cytomegalovirus-associated TCR beta chains recognize cytomegalovirus antigens. Of the cluster scores, 90% to 95% were above 0 in a later analysis, which found that TCRs clustered in the first cohort also tended to co-occur in the roughly 130 validation repertoires. The validation cohort had no HLA typing available for a later analysis, so co-occurrence within that cohort was assessed over all 130 or so repertoires. While some public TCRs were present in many individuals, most TCR sequences turned up only very rarely across donors. In both the original and validation cohorts, the classifier was reported to diagnose cytomegalovirus status with high specificity and sensitivity.

Library generation was performed with the immunoSEQ multiplex PCR assay. The authors' analysis ran thus. A statistical classification framework was built for diagnosing cytomegalovirus status from the catalog of TCR beta chain sequences. Here the immuneACCESS table is served through TCRdb, limited to in-frame sequences with V and J called. Missing clones are a known gap in these copies; in checked studies unresolved V genes cover under half, and the rest lacks a known reason. The DNA gave D and trimming, while V, J and clone size come from that table. The sample table shows 100,000 to 120,000 clones, and under 85% are seen once. In total, the top ten clones hold roughly 3% of the sample. The donors belonged to the validation cohort of approximately 130 subjects, which was separate from the roughly 670-subject first cohort. This TCR came from a woman aged 18-29 years in good health and CMV-seronegative. The sequenced sample was PBMCs.

The CDR3 sequence is CASGLGGGGTDTQYF. The nucleotide sequence is TGTGCTAGTGGTTTAGGAGGGGGCGGGACAGATACGCAGTATTTT. The rearranged segments are TRBV12-5 and TRBJ2-3; matching of 7 bases hints at TRBD1 as the D gene. The germline V gene sets CDR1 to LGHNT and CDR2 to FRNRAP. V is cut by 3 bases and J by 3 bases, and the space between the germline ends is 13 bases. From the cysteine through the phenylalanine, the CDR3 covers 15 amino acids. Here the CDR3 DNA is all that survives: 45 bases in frame from base 1.